Below, 6 T cell receptor beta chains from the same sample are listed, as sequenced in a study of beta chain features in type 1 diabetes. Expressed TCRB transcripts were sequenced, since all the RNA that had been isolated was reverse transcribed. Generated by immunoSEQ multiplex PCR, the TCRdb table keeps only in-frame clones and is missing some. This table has around 340,000 clones, 9.3% appearing once. Whole-study results and caveats: Shortening that was moderate but significant affected the TCRB CDR3s of Type 1 diabetes patients in all four CD4+ subsets.

Antigens for these TCRs are unknown. Sequences were obtained from central memory CD4+ T cells from blood. The receptors come from a man aged 30 to 45 with type 1 diabetes.

This clone was seen repeatedly, ten times or more. Written as DNA, the CDR3 is TGTGCCAGCAGTACCCCTTCGAACAGGGGTGATGAGCAGTTCTTC. Translation: CASSTPSNRGDEQFF. J is TRBJ2-1 and V is TRBV27; TRBD1 agrees at 7 bases. This CDR3 has 15 residues. Germline trimming cut 5 bases from V and 8 bases from J; bases unmatched to any gene: 12. Germline loops: CDR1 MNHEY, CDR2 SMNVEV (reference sequence).

This clone was seen more than once but under ten times. The genes are TRBV23-1 and TRBJ1-2; 12 positions agree with TRBD1. TRBV23-1 is treated as an ORF (open reading frame) with a function not yet certain. Germline trimming cut 2 bases from V and 7 bases from J; bases unmatched to any gene: 11. The CDR3 consists of 17 residues. The chain's CDR3 is CASSQLLRDRGRLGYTF. In DNA, the CDR3 is TGCGCCAGCAGTCAACTCTTACGGGACAGGGGGCGCCTTGGCTACACCTTC.

This clone was seen only a few times. The chain employs TRBV5-1 and TRBJ2-3; 12 bases match TRBD1. From germline, CDR1 is SGHRS and CDR2 YFSETQ. The J segment lost 6 bases and the V segment lost 3 bases, leaving 8 bases of the junction unmatched. The CDR3 has 16 residues. CDR3 region: CASSSTPGTGGDTQYF. Here the CDR3 DNA reads TGCGCCAGCAGCTCTACCCCCGGGACAGGGGGCGATACGCAGTATTTT.

Only a few counts were recorded for this clone. The chain has TRBV29-1 and TRBJ2-1; no clear D gene. This CDR3 spans 13 amino acids. Germline values: CDR1 SQVTM, CDR2 ANQGSEA. V lost 4 bases and J 3 bases, leaving 10 bases between the germline ends. CDR3 in DNA: TGCAGCGTTGCGGGCAGAGACTACAATGAGCAGTTCTTC. Amino acid sequence: CSVAGRDYNEQFF.

V and J are TRBV9 and TRBJ1-3; D ambiguous. This CDR3 contains 15 residues. The V and J ends lost 6 bases and 0 bases respectively, with 13 bases between them. CDR1 and CDR2 from the germline V gene are SGDLS and YYNGEE. The CDR3 spells CASTKDTRSGNTIYF. For the CDR3, the DNA is TGTGCCAGCACCAAAGACACCCGCTCTGGAAACACCATATATTTT.

This clone has more than one count but fewer than ten. The rearrangement uses TRBV4-3 and TRBJ1-2; 8 positions agree with TRBD1. The V and J ends lost 4 bases and 4 bases, in that order; junction bases with no gene match: 8. This CDR3 comprises 15 residues. CDR1 is LGHNA, CDR2 YSLEER, per germline. CDR3 in amino acids: CASSPEQGGGYGYTF. CDR3 sequence (DNA): TGCGCCAGCAGCCCGGAACAGGGGGGAGGCTATGGCTACACCTTC.